The 9 T cell receptor beta chains below come from one sample, sequenced in a study of blood T cell repertoires in COVID-19. Method: immunoSEQ multiplex PCR; TCRdb's copy keeps in-frame clones and lacks some. The table lists 240,000 or so clones, more than 70% of them singletons, with 0.99% in the top ten. The material sequenced was peripheral blood. The origin of the receptors is a woman between 35 and 50 years old who had recovered from COVID-19.

Written as DNA, the CDR3 is TGTGCCAGCAGCGTAGCCCCCAGGGCAGATACGCAGTATTTT. It encodes CASSVAPRADTQYF. This chain joins TRBV9 and TRBJ2-3, with D perhaps matching TRBD1 (5 bases). Germline CDR1 and CDR2: SGDLS and YYNGEE. CDR3 length: 14 amino acids. V dropped 0 bases and J dropped 4 bases, with 9 bases sitting between them. Combining the CDR3 with reference TRBV9 and TRBJ2-3 gives the whole variable domain DSGVTQTPKHLITATGQRVTLRCSPRSGDLSVYWYQQSLDQGLQFLIQYYNGEERAKGNILERFSAQQFPDLHSELNLSSLELGDSALYFCASSVAPRADTQYFGPGTRLTVL.

The rearrangement uses TRBV10-3 and TRBJ2-2; D might be TRBD2 (5 bases). The length of the CDR3 is 16 residues. Trimming took 3 bases from V and 0 from J, leaving 11 bases between them. Germline loops: CDR1 ENHRY, CDR2 SYGVKD. CDR3 residues: CAISDEGRSNTGELFF. CDR3 DNA: TGTGCCATCAGTGATGAGGGAAGATCGAACACCGGGGAGCTGTTTTTT.

This chain connects TRBV7-9 to TRBJ2-7, with 8 bases fitting TRBD2. This CDR3 region has 15 residues. The V gene end was trimmed by 1 base and the J gene end by 6 bases; junction bases not matched to a gene: 8. Looked up from germline, CDR1 is SEHNR and CDR2 is FQNEAQ (reference sequence). The CDR3 nucleotides are TGTGCCAGCAGCTTAGGGTCGGGAGGGCCCTTCGAGCAGTACTTC. This gives the protein CASSLGSGGPFEQYF. The complete variable domain, with remaining parts taken from reference TRBV7-9 and TRBJ2-7, reads DTGVSQNPRHKITKRGQNVTFRCDPISEHNRLYWYRQTLGQGPEFLTYFQNEAQLEKSRLLSDRFSAERPKGSFSTLEIQRTEQGDSAMYLCASSLGSGGPFEQYFGPGTRLTVT.

This chain uses TRBV30 with TRBJ1-1, with TRBD1 identical over 7 bases. Germline lookup yields CDR1 GTSNPN and CDR2 SVGIG (reference sequence). The CDR3 sequence is 12 residues long. The trim removed 4 bases at V and 6 bases at J, leaving 5 bases unmatched. The CDR3 DNA reads as TGTGCCTGGACCAGGGACAGTCCTGAAGCTTTCTTT. This codes for CAWTRDSPEAFF. Filled out from reference TRBV30 and TRBJ1-1, the complete variable domain reads SQTIHQWPATLVQPVGSPLSLECTVEGTSNPNLYWYRQAAGRGLQLLFYSVGIGQISSEVPQNLSASRPQDRQFILSSKKLLLSDSGFYLCAWTRDSPEAFFGQGTRLTVV.

On this clone: The same CDR3 is also encoded by other DNA sequences in this sample. V gene TRBV18 combines with J gene TRBJ1-1; D unresolved. Germline V gene sequence: CDR1 KGHSH, CDR2 LQKENI. V lost 6 bases and J lost 0, with 8 bases in between. This CDR3 is built from 13 residues. The CDR3 DNA reads as TGTGCCAGCTCGCCCAACTTGAACACTGAAGCTTTCTTT. Its protein is CASSPNLNTEAFF. Complete variable domain (other parts from reference TRBV18 and TRBJ1-1): NAGVMQNPRHLVRRRGQEARLRCSPMKGHSHVYWYRQLPEEGLKFMVYLQKENIIDESGMPKERFSAEFPKEGPSILRIQQVVRGDSAAYFCASSPNLNTEAFFGQGTRLTVV.

This sequence joins TRBV19 and TRBJ2-7; 7 nucleotides match TRBD1. The CDR3 spans 12 residues. Germline CDR1 and CDR2: LNHDA and SQIVND (reference sequence). Here the CDR3 reads CPGRDRDYEQYV. The CDR3 DNA reads as TGTCCAGGGAGAGACAGGGACTACGAGCAGTACGTC.

The J gene is TRBJ2-7, the V gene TRBV10-3; maybe TRBD1 (6 bases). The germline V and J ends were trimmed by 8 bases and 3 bases, with 11 bases remaining between them. Germline V lookup: CDR1 ENHRY, CDR2 SYGVKD. This CDR3 contains 12 residues. CDR3 protein: CAIGPGDYEQYF. The CDR3 DNA sequence: TGTGCCATCGGTCCAGGGGACTACGAGCAGTACTTC.

The chain has TRBV18 and TRBJ1-5; D is possibly TRBD1 (5 bases). The CDR3 runs 13 residues. Trimming removed 6 bases from V and 4 bases from J, with 10 bases in between. CDR1 and CDR2 (germline): KGHSH, LQKENI. CDR3 coding DNA: TGTGCCAGCTCGACGGGGGGAAATCAGCCCCAGCATTTT. Residues: CASSTGGNQPQHF.

This chain connects TRBV11-2 to TRBJ2-7, with D perhaps TRBD2 (7 bases). CDR1 and CDR2 from the germline V gene are SGHAT and FQNNGV. This CDR3 is built from 15 residues. V gave up 5 bases and J gave up 4 bases, with 18 bases separating them. Here the CDR3 reads CASSPPWGGLYEQYF. The CDR3 bases are TGTGCCAGCAGCCCCCCCTGGGGGGGCCTTTACGAGCAGTACTTC.